These T cell receptor beta chains were read from a single sample in a study of blood T cell repertoires in COVID-19. TCRdb keeps only in-frame clones here, not all; method: immunoSEQ multiplex PCR. The sample has under 200,000 clones, around nine tenths seen once. Sequencing input: peripheral blood. The source of these receptors is a woman in her 70s with COVID-19, enrolled during active disease. Both conserved end residues are part of each CDR3. A D gene is named only where the DNA matches it firmly. Part of the rows lack a size; the others show once, few, many or a class for expanded clones.

j_gene	len	abundance	v_gene	d_gene	CDR3aa	CDR3nt
TRBJ1-3	13	-	TRBV11-1	-	CASSLYSGNTIYF	TGTGCCAGCAGCTTATACTCTGGAAACACCATATATTTT
TRBJ1-4	15	-	TRBV6-5	TRBD1	CASRGQGATNEKLFF	TGTGCCAGCAGGGGACAGGGGGCAACTAATGAAAAACTGTTTTTT
TRBJ1-2	13	-	TRBV15	TRBD1	CATGTGGGYGYTF	TGTGCCACCGGGACAGGGGGAGGGTATGGCTACACCTTC
TRBJ2-5	13	-	TRBV5-4	TRBD1	CASAWDSKNTQYF	TGTGCCAGTGCGTGGGACAGCAAGAATACCCAGTACTTC
TRBJ1-5	14	-	TRBV6-2/TRBV6-3	TRBD1	CASSGQGTNQPQHF	TGTGCCAGCAGCGGACAGGGGACAAATCAGCCCCAGCATTTT
TRBJ1-1	13	-	TRBV7-8	-	CASSLDLNTEAFF	TGTGCCAGCAGCTTAGACTTGAACACTGAAGCTTTCTTT
TRBJ2-1	15	-	TRBV24-1	TRBD2	CATSDRTSGGNEQFF	TGTGCCACCAGTGATCGAACTAGCGGGGGGAATGAGCAGTTCTTC
TRBJ2-1	18	-	TRBV3-1/TRBV3-2	TRBD2	CASSQGRLAGGKYNEQFF	TGTGCCAGCAGCCAAGGAAGGCTAGCGGGGGGCAAGTACAATGAGCAGTTCTTC
TRBJ2-2	17	once	TRBV7-8	-	CASSLEVTGRYTGELFF	TGTGCCAGCAGCTTAGAGGTCACAGGAAGATACACCGGGGAGCTGTTTTTT
TRBJ2-5	16	-	TRBV27	TRBD1	CASRALAGTGVETQYF	TGTGCCAGCAGAGCCCTGGCCGGGACAGGGGTGGAGACCCAGTACTTC
TRBJ1-6	14	few	TRBV3-1/TRBV3-2	-	CASSPSGTGAPLHF	TGTGCCAGCAGCCCGAGCGGGACTGGGGCACCCCTCCACTTT
TRBJ2-3	17	-	TRBV30	TRBD2	CAWSAGTSGGGTDTQYF	TGTGCCTGGAGTGCAGGGACTAGCGGGGGGGGCACAGATACGCAGTATTTT
TRBJ2-3	15	-	TRBV13	-	CASSPSGSAGDTQYF	TGTGCCAGCAGCCCTTCGGGTTCTGCGGGAGATACGCAGTATTTT
TRBJ2-7	14	-	TRBV25-1	TRBD2	CASSKLAGTYEQYF	TGTGCCAGCAGTAAACTAGCGGGGACCTACGAGCAGTACTTC
TRBJ2-7	13	-	TRBV19	TRBD2	CASSMASGGVLYF	TGTGCCAGTAGTATGGCCAGCGGGGGCGTCCTGTACTTC
TRBJ1-2	11	-	TRBV29-1	TRBD1	CSGGTGDGYTF	TGCAGCGGAGGGACAGGGGATGGCTACACCTTC
TRBJ2-7	16	once	TRBV19	-	CASSMKDGEDYYEQYF	TGTGCCAGTAGTATGAAGGATGGGGAGGACTACTACGAGCAGTACTTC
TRBJ2-5	16	-	TRBV11-2	TRBD2	CASSSTSESLGETQYF	TGTGCCAGCAGCTCGACTAGCGAGTCGCTCGGGGAGACCCAGTACTTC
TRBJ2-5	13	-	TRBV12-5	TRBD2	CASALGREETQYF	TGTGCTAGTGCCTTAGGGAGGGAAGAGACCCAGTACTTC
TRBJ2-1	18	few	TRBV5-4	TRBD1	CASRFGTGVNKVYNEQFF	TGTGCCAGCAGATTCGGGACAGGGGTGAATAAGGTATACAATGAGCAGTTCTTC
TRBJ2-1	15	-	TRBV2	TRBD2	CASREGTSGGIVQFF	TGTGCCAGCAGAGAGGGGACTAGCGGGGGGATAGTGCAGTTCTTC
TRBJ1-2	13	-	TRBV3-1/TRBV3-2	TRBD1	CASSHRARDSPFF	TGTGCCAGCAGCCACCGGGCCCGGGACAGTCCCTTCTTC
TRBJ1-5	15	-	TRBV4-1	-	CASSPPRTQGQPQHF	TGCGCCAGCAGCCCCCCTCGGACACAAGGTCAGCCCCAGCATTTT
TRBJ1-1	14	-	TRBV3-1/TRBV3-2	TRBD1	CASTVGTGRTEAFF	TGTGCCAGCACCGTTGGGACAGGGCGGACTGAAGCTTTCTTT
TRBJ2-7	14	-	TRBV6-5	-	CASSAGILTFEQYF	TGTGCCAGCAGCGCAGGGATTCTAACATTCGAGCAGTACTTC
TRBJ1-1	13	-	TRBV7-3	TRBD1	CASSSQGATEAFF	TGTGCCAGCAGCTCTCAGGGGGCCACTGAAGCTTTCTTT
TRBJ2-5	16	few	TRBV6-1	TRBD2	CASSVTTSGGQETQYF	TGTGCCAGCAGTGTCACGACTAGCGGGGGGCAAGAGACCCAGTACTTC
TRBJ2-7	12	-	TRBV12-3/TRBV12-4	-	CASSWTAYEQYF	TGTGCCAGCAGTTGGACAGCCTACGAGCAGTACTTC
TRBJ1-1	11	-	TRBV6-5	-	CASTRGTEAFF	TGTGCCAGCACCAGGGGCACTGAAGCTTTCTTT
TRBJ1-4	15	once	TRBV28	-	CASSFTVGADEKLFF	TGTGCCAGCAGTTTTACTGTAGGGGCGGATGAAAAACTGTTTTTT
TRBJ1-3	17	few	TRBV7-6	TRBD1	CASSLSLSGTAGNTIYF	TGTGCCAGCAGCTTATCCCTTTCCGGGACAGCTGGAAACACCATATATTTT
TRBJ1-1	10	-	TRBV3-1/TRBV3-2	TRBD1	CASGQGEAFF	TGTGCCAGTGGACAGGGAGAAGCTTTCTTT
TRBJ2-3	13	-	TRBV2	-	CASKGRGTDTQYF	TGTGCCAGCAAAGGACGGGGAACAGATACGCAGTATTTT
TRBJ2-5	15	-	TRBV15	-	CATSRERGSQETQYF	TGTGCCACCAGCAGAGAGCGGGGATCCCAAGAGACCCAGTACTTC
TRBJ2-2	15	-	TRBV18	-	CASSPAGLNTGELFF	TGTGCCAGCTCACCGGCGGGGTTGAACACCGGGGAGCTGTTTTTT
TRBJ2-2	15	-	TRBV27	TRBD2	CASSLSGGGAGELFF	TGTGCCAGCAGTTTAAGCGGGGGAGGGGCCGGGGAGCTGTTTTTT
TRBJ2-2	15	-	TRBV7-2	-	CASSRGTEGTGELFF	TGTGCCAGCAGCCGCGGGACAGAGGGGACCGGGGAGCTGTTTTTT
TRBJ2-2	14	-	TRBV18	-	CASSPPSPAGELFF	TGTGCCAGCTCACCACCGTCCCCTGCCGGGGAGCTGTTTTTT
TRBJ2-1	12	-	TRBV7-3	-	CASSPSGGAQFF	TGTGCCAGCAGCCCAAGCGGCGGGGCTCAGTTCTTC
TRBJ2-5	16	-	TRBV18	TRBD1	CASSPRDRGYRETQYF	TGTGCCAGCTCACCTAGGGACAGGGGGTATCGAGAGACCCAGTACTTC
TRBJ1-2	11	-	TRBV28	-	CASSTRFGYTF	TGTGCCAGCAGTACTCGTTTCGGCTACACCTTC
TRBJ1-3	13	few	TRBV7-3	TRBD1	CASGQGNGNTIYF	TGTGCCAGCGGACAGGGGAACGGAAACACCATATATTTT
TRBJ1-6	15	-	TRBV9	-	CASSVDRVSSSPLHF	TGTGCCAGCAGCGTAGACAGGGTGTCTAGTTCACCCCTCCACTTT
TRBJ2-5	14	-	TRBV3-1/TRBV3-2	TRBD2	CASSQAGGPETQYF	TGTGCCAGCAGCCAAGCGGGGGGGCCGGAGACCCAGTACTTC
TRBJ1-2	12	once	TRBV3-1/TRBV3-2	-	CASSQLNYGYTF	TGTGCCAGCAGCCAACTAAACTATGGCTACACCTTC
TRBJ2-3	15	-	TRBV6-4	-	CASSDHPQGPDTQYF	TGTGCCAGCAGTGACCACCCCCAGGGGCCAGATACGCAGTATTTT
TRBJ2-2	15	-	TRBV10-3	TRBD2	CASKAGGPGAGELFF	TGTGCCTCCAAAGCGGGGGGACCCGGGGCCGGGGAGCTGTTTTTT
TRBJ1-4	15	-	TRBV5-7	TRBD1	CASRPNRGGNEKLFF	TGTGCCAGCAGACCTAACAGGGGGGGTAATGAAAAACTGTTTTTT
TRBJ2-7	12	-	TRBV28	TRBD1	CATTGNKDEQYF	TGTGCCACGACAGGGAATAAGGACGAGCAGTACTTC
TRBJ2-1	19	-	TRBV5-1	TRBD2	CASSLRLAGGPSSYNEQFF	TGCGCCAGCAGCTTGCGACTAGCGGGGGGGCCGAGCTCCTACAATGAGCAGTTCTTC
TRBJ1-2	14	-	TRBV9	-	CASTPSTGNYGYTF	TGTGCCAGCACCCCTTCGACGGGGAACTATGGCTACACCTTC
TRBJ1-2	15	-	TRBV20-1	-	CSASPGQKFNYGYTF	TGCAGTGCTAGTCCTGGACAGAAGTTTAACTATGGCTACACCTTC
TRBJ1-1	15	-	TRBV27	TRBD1	CASRRLNRGSSEAFF	TGTGCCAGCAGAAGATTGAACAGGGGATCGTCTGAAGCTTTCTTT
TRBJ1-5	13	-	TRBV6-5	TRBD1	CASSRTGGQPQHF	TGTGCCAGCAGCCGGACAGGGGGTCAGCCCCAGCATTTT
TRBJ2-7	13	-	TRBV2	-	CASRNRISYEQYF	TGTGCCAGCAGAAACAGGATCTCCTACGAGCAGTACTTC
TRBJ2-5	15	-	TRBV7-8	-	CASSLAGRTQETQYF	TGTGCCAGCAGCTTAGCGGGCAGGACTCAAGAGACCCAGTACTTC
TRBJ1-6	16	-	TRBV7-3	-	CASSPTGTRGNSPLHF	TGTGCCAGCAGCCCAACCGGGACAAGGGGGAATTCACCCCTCCACTTT
TRBJ1-6	14	-	TRBV10-1	-	CASRSQGIYSPLHF	TGCGCCAGCCGCTCCCAGGGGATTTATTCACCCCTCCACTTT
TRBJ1-2	14	few	TRBV10-1	-	CASSERRGSEGYTF	TGCGCCAGCAGTGAAAGAAGGGGCTCGGAAGGCTACACCTTC